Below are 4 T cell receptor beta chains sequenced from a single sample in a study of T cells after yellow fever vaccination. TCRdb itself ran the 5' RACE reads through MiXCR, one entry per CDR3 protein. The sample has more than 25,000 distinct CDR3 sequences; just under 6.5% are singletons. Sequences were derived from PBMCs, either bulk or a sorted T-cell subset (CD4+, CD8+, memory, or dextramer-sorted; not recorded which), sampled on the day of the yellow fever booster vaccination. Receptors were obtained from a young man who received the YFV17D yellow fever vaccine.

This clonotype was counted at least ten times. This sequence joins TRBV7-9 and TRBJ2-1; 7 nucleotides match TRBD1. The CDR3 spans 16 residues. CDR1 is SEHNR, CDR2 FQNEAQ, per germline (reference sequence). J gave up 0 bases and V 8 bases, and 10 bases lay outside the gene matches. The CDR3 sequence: CASDYRGLSSYNEQFF. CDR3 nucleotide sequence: TGTGCCAGCGATTACAGGGGCCTGAGCTCCTACAATGAGCAGTTCTTC.

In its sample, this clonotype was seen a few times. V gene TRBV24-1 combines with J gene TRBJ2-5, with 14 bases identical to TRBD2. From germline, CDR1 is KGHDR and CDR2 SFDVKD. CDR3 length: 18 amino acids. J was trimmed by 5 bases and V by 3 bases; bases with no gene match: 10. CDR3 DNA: TGTGCCACCAGTGATCCCGGGACTAGCGGGGGATTCCAGGAGACCCAGTACTTC. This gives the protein CATSDPGTSGGFQETQYF.

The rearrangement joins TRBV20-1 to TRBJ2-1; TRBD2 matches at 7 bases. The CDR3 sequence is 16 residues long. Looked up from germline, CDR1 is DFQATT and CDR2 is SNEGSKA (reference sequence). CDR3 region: CCARDLAGASYNEQFF. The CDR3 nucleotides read TGCTGCGCTAGAGATCTGGCGGGAGCCTCCTACAATGAGCAGTTCTTC.

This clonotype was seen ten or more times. In DNA form, the CDR3 reads TGTGCCAGCATCTCCAATTTCTACAGCCGCGACGCTTCCTACGAGCAGTACTTC. Its translation is CASISNFYSRDASYEQYF. The gene calls are TRBV28 and TRBJ2-7; no firm D call. The germline V gene has CDR1 MDHEN and CDR2 SYDVKM. The CDR3 has 18 residues. V was shortened by 7 bases and J by 1 base, with 26 bases between the two germline ends.